The rows below give T cell receptor beta chains drawn from one sample of a study of T cells in Graves' hyperthyroidism and ophthalmopathy. Via MiXCR, TCRdb re-called the multiplex PCR reads, giving one row per CDR3 protein. The sample yields about 330,000 distinct CDR3 sequences, about an eighth seen once. The sample comprised blood. The receptors here all came from a woman aged 35 to 49 with Graves' ophthalmopathy. The CDR3 runs from the conserved cysteine through the conserved F or W. A D gene is named only where the DNA matches it firmly. Clone size, where shown, is once, few, many, or a class for clones that have expanded.

d_gene: -; abundance: -; v_gene: TRBV7-9; j_gene: TRBJ1-5; CDR3aa: CASSLFQWQGGPSNQPQHF; CDR3nt: TGTGCCAGCAGCTTATTTCAGTGGCAGGGTGGCCCGAGCAATCAGCCCCAGCATTTT
d_gene: -; abundance: few; v_gene: TRBV20-1; j_gene: TRBJ2-1; CDR3aa: CSVRSDSYNEQFF; CDR3nt: TGCAGTGTTCGGAGTGACAGCTACAATGAGCAGTTCTTC
d_gene: TRBD1; abundance: -; v_gene: TRBV13; j_gene: TRBJ2-7; CDR3aa: CASSPTGDFDEQYF; CDR3nt: TGTGCCAGCAGCCCGACAGGGGATTTTGACGAGCAGTACTTC
d_gene: -; abundance: many; v_gene: TRBV13; j_gene: TRBJ1-6; CDR3aa: CASSKGTNSPLHF; CDR3nt: TGTGCCAGCAGCAAGGGGACAAATTCACCCCTCCACTTT
d_gene: -; abundance: -; v_gene: TRBV12-3/TRBV12-4; j_gene: TRBJ2-5; CDR3aa: CASSLGLSGDLGGQGTQYF; CDR3nt: TGTGCCAGCAGTTTGGGCCTCAGCGGGGACCTCGGGGGCCAAGGGACCCAGTACTTC
d_gene: -; abundance: -; v_gene: TRBV20-1; j_gene: TRBJ1-1; CDR3aa: CSAAPGARHAFF; CDR3nt: TGCAGTGCGGCGCCGGGGGCGCGTCATGCTTTCTTT
d_gene: -; abundance: few; v_gene: TRBV6-1; j_gene: TRBJ2-5; CDR3aa: CASSEIRTAKETQYF; CDR3nt: TGTGCCAGCAGTGAAATACGGACAGCAAAAGAGACCCAGTACTTC
d_gene: -; abundance: many; v_gene: TRBV20-1; j_gene: TRBJ2-3; CDR3aa: CSARAPGRTTDTQYF; CDR3nt: TGCAGTGCTAGGGCACCGGGCCGGACCACAGATACGCAGTATTTT
d_gene: TRBD2; abundance: many; v_gene: TRBV2; j_gene: TRBJ2-7; CDR3aa: CASSASTGLANHEQYF; CDR3nt: TGTGCCAGCAGTGCGAGCACTGGACTAGCGAACCACGAGCAGTACTTC
d_gene: TRBD1; abundance: many; v_gene: TRBV7-9; j_gene: TRBJ2-7; CDR3aa: CASSLDGTGAYEQYF; CDR3nt: TGTGCCAGCAGCTTAGACGGGACAGGGGCGTACGAGCAGTACTTC
d_gene: -; abundance: few; v_gene: TRBV11-3; j_gene: TRBJ2-1; CDR3aa: CATSTGLSYNEQFF; CDR3nt: TGTGCCACCTCGACGGGACTCTCCTACAATGAGCAGTTCTTC
d_gene: TRBD2; abundance: -; v_gene: TRBV28; j_gene: TRBJ2-3; CDR3aa: CASSWMGASGSRQYF; CDR3nt: TGTGCCAGCAGTTGGATGGGGGCTAGCGGGAGTAGGCAGTATTTT
d_gene: -; abundance: few; v_gene: TRBV28; j_gene: TRBJ2-2; CDR3aa: CASSFGRARGELFF; CDR3nt: TGTGCCAGCAGTTTCGGCAGGGCCAGGGGGGAGCTGTTTTTT
d_gene: TRBD2; abundance: few; v_gene: TRBV7-2; j_gene: TRBJ2-1; CDR3aa: CASSPKRRTSGVSEQFF; CDR3nt: TGTGCCAGCAGCCCCAAACGGAGGACTAGCGGGGTTAGTGAGCAGTTCTTC
d_gene: -; abundance: many; v_gene: TRBV3-1; j_gene: TRBJ1-1; CDR3aa: CASSQGVNTEAFF; CDR3nt: TGTGCCAGCAGCCAAGGGGTGAACACTGAAGCTTTCTTT
d_gene: -; abundance: few; v_gene: TRBV30; j_gene: TRBJ1-6; CDR3aa: CAWNGKNNSPLHF; CDR3nt: TGTGCCTGGAACGGGAAAAATAATTCACCCCTCCACTTT
d_gene: TRBD2; abundance: -; v_gene: TRBV4-1; j_gene: TRBJ2-2; CDR3aa: CASSQPSGRAFGELFF; CDR3nt: TGCGCCAGCAGCCAACCTAGCGGGAGGGCCTTCGGGGAGCTGTTTTTT
d_gene: -; abundance: many; v_gene: TRBV5-6; j_gene: TRBJ2-7; CDR3aa: CASSLGRNYYEQYF; CDR3nt: TGTGCCAGCAGCTTGGGACGGAATTACTACGAGCAGTACTTC
d_gene: -; abundance: -; v_gene: TRBV5-4; j_gene: TRBJ1-6; CDR3aa: CASSPRSGARNSPLHF; CDR3nt: TGTGCCAGCAGCCCGAGGAGTGGGGCGCGGAATTCACCCCTCCACTTT
d_gene: -; abundance: many; v_gene: TRBV12-5; j_gene: TRBJ2-1; CDR3aa: CASGAGEYRYNEQFF; CDR3nt: TGTGCTAGTGGGGCTGGGGAGTATCGATACAATGAGCAGTTCTTC
d_gene: -; abundance: many; v_gene: TRBV10-3; j_gene: TRBJ2-2; CDR3aa: CAISLGASNTGELFF; CDR3nt: TGTGCCATCAGCCTAGGGGCGAGTAACACCGGGGAGCTGTTTTTT
d_gene: -; abundance: many; v_gene: TRBV12-3/TRBV12-4; j_gene: TRBJ2-3; CDR3aa: CASSLARGTDTQYF; CDR3nt: TGTGCCAGCAGTTTAGCGAGGGGCACAGATACGCAGTATTTT
d_gene: -; abundance: -; v_gene: TRBV24-1; j_gene: TRBJ2-3; CDR3aa: CATSDLRFRSSADTQYF; CDR3nt: TGTGCCACCAGTGATTTGCGATTTCGGTCGTCGGCAGATACGCAGTATTTT
d_gene: -; abundance: -; v_gene: TRBV3-1; j_gene: TRBJ1-2; CDR3aa: CASSQVVWPLTTNYGYTF; CDR3nt: TGTGCCAGCAGCCAAGTCGTTTGGCCGCTAACTACTAACTATGGCTACACCTTC
d_gene: -; abundance: many; v_gene: TRBV5-1; j_gene: TRBJ2-1; CDR3aa: CASSSTPTQGRNEQFF; CDR3nt: TGCGCCAGCAGCTCGACCCCTACTCAGGGAAGGAATGAGCAGTTCTTC
d_gene: -; abundance: -; v_gene: TRBV3-1; j_gene: TRBJ2-5; CDR3aa: CASSRLGETQYF; CDR3nt: TGTGCCAGCAGCCGATTAGGGGAGACCCAGTACTTC
d_gene: -; abundance: few; v_gene: TRBV9; j_gene: TRBJ1-3; CDR3aa: CASSAMGHRGNTIYF; CDR3nt: TGTGCCAGCAGCGCTATGGGACACCGTGGAAACACCATATATTTT
d_gene: -; abundance: many; v_gene: TRBV24-1; j_gene: TRBJ1-5; CDR3aa: CATSRTGNQPQHF; CDR3nt: TGTGCCACCAGTAGGACAGGCAATCAGCCCCAGCATTTT
d_gene: TRBD1; abundance: -; v_gene: TRBV19; j_gene: TRBJ1-6; CDR3aa: CASSPQGGISSYNSPLHF; CDR3nt: TGTGCCAGTAGTCCACAGGGGGGAATTAGCTCCTATAATTCACCCCTCCACTTT
d_gene: TRBD2; abundance: -; v_gene: TRBV7-9; j_gene: TRBJ2-1; CDR3aa: CASSLSRGSTFNEQFF; CDR3nt: TGTGCCAGCAGCTTATCACGCGGGAGCACCTTCAATGAGCAGTTCTTC
d_gene: -; abundance: many; v_gene: TRBV28; j_gene: TRBJ2-7; CDR3aa: CASSFYGVREQYF; CDR3nt: TGTGCCAGCAGTTTTTATGGGGTAAGGGAGCAGTACTTC
d_gene: -; abundance: -; v_gene: TRBV3-1; j_gene: TRBJ2-4; CDR3aa: CASSQEVTGLVDQYF; CDR3nt: TGTGCCAGCAGCCAAGAAGTCACAGGGTTGGTTGATCAGTACTTC
d_gene: -; abundance: -; v_gene: TRBV6-1; j_gene: TRBJ2-1; CDR3aa: CASSEARSSPHVPYNEQFF; CDR3nt: TGTGCCAGCAGTGAAGCTAGGTCAAGTCCCCACGTCCCTTACAATGAGCAGTTCTTC
d_gene: -; abundance: many; v_gene: TRBV19; j_gene: TRBJ1-2; CDR3aa: CASTSRILRPGGYGYTF; CDR3nt: TGTGCCAGTACCTCCCGGATCTTAAGACCTGGGGGCTATGGCTACACCTTC
d_gene: TRBD1; abundance: -; v_gene: TRBV5-5; j_gene: TRBJ2-2; CDR3aa: CASSLVDRGNTGELFF; CDR3nt: TGTGCCAGCAGCTTGGTAGACAGGGGTAACACCGGGGAGCTGTTTTTT
d_gene: -; abundance: -; v_gene: TRBV30; j_gene: TRBJ1-5; CDR3aa: CAWNPLSGDASNQPQHF; CDR3nt: TGTGCCTGGAATCCATTATCTGGGGACGCTAGCAATCAGCCCCAGCATTTT
d_gene: TRBD1; abundance: few; v_gene: TRBV2; j_gene: TRBJ2-2; CDR3aa: CASSDGTENTGELFF; CDR3nt: TGTGCCAGCAGTGATGGGACAGAGAACACCGGGGAGCTGTTTTTT
d_gene: TRBD1; abundance: many; v_gene: TRBV20-1; j_gene: TRBJ1-2; CDR3aa: CSARAIGTAHYGYTF; CDR3nt: TGCAGTGCTAGAGCTATAGGGACAGCGCACTATGGCTACACCTTC
d_gene: -; abundance: many; v_gene: TRBV7-2; j_gene: TRBJ2-7; CDR3aa: CASSPQRGTQYEQYF; CDR3nt: TGTGCCAGCAGCCCTCAGAGGGGTACCCAATACGAGCAGTACTTC
d_gene: TRBD2; abundance: many; v_gene: TRBV6-6; j_gene: TRBJ2-1; CDR3aa: CASSYSTGLAYNEQFF; CDR3nt: TGTGCCAGCAGTTACTCGACGGGACTAGCGTACAATGAGCAGTTCTTC
d_gene: -; abundance: many; v_gene: TRBV7-9; j_gene: TRBJ1-1; CDR3aa: CASRMMDTEAFF; CDR3nt: TGTGCCAGCAGGATGATGGACACTGAAGCTTTCTTT
d_gene: -; abundance: many; v_gene: TRBV7-9; j_gene: TRBJ1-1; CDR3aa: CASSNLMNTEAFF; CDR3nt: TGTGCCAGCAGCAACCTTATGAACACTGAAGCTTTCTTT
d_gene: -; abundance: few; v_gene: TRBV6-1; j_gene: TRBJ2-7; CDR3aa: CASRGGTVTTYEQYF; CDR3nt: TGTGCCAGCAGGGGCGGGACAGTTACCACCTACGAGCAGTACTTC
d_gene: -; abundance: few; v_gene: TRBV5-1; j_gene: TRBJ2-4; CDR3aa: CASSGTVAKNIQYF; CDR3nt: TGCGCCAGCAGCGGGACGGTAGCCAAAAACATTCAGTACTTC
d_gene: -; abundance: -; v_gene: TRBV12-3/TRBV12-4; j_gene: TRBJ1-6; CDR3aa: CASSYGTANSPLHF; CDR3nt: TGTGCCAGCAGTTACGGGACCGCCAATTCACCCCTCCACTTT
d_gene: TRBD1; abundance: -; v_gene: TRBV19; j_gene: TRBJ1-1; CDR3aa: CASTPDRGVTTEAFF; CDR3nt: TGTGCCAGTACCCCCGACAGGGGAGTGACCACTGAAGCTTTCTTT
d_gene: -; abundance: many; v_gene: TRBV19; j_gene: TRBJ1-5; CDR3aa: CASSNGRDQPQHF; CDR3nt: TGTGCCAGTAGTAACGGACGGGATCAGCCCCAGCATTTT
d_gene: -; abundance: few; v_gene: TRBV5-4; j_gene: TRBJ2-3; CDR3aa: CASSITRRYTDTQYF; CDR3nt: TGTGCCAGCAGTATTACGCGGAGATACACAGATACGCAGTATTTT
d_gene: -; abundance: many; v_gene: TRBV12-3/TRBV12-4; j_gene: TRBJ1-4; CDR3aa: CASSLVAEATNEKLFF; CDR3nt: TGTGCCAGCAGTTTGGTGGCGGAAGCAACTAATGAAAAACTGTTTTTT
d_gene: -; abundance: -; v_gene: TRBV5-4; j_gene: TRBJ2-5; CDR3aa: CASSLAGIQSRETQYF; CDR3nt: TGTGCCAGCAGCTTGGCGGGGATCCAATCGCGGGAGACCCAGTACTTC
d_gene: TRBD1; abundance: -; v_gene: TRBV19; j_gene: TRBJ1-4; CDR3aa: CASSQSSGTGMVKLFF; CDR3nt: TGTGCCAGCAGTCAGTCGTCCGGGACAGGGATGGTAAAACTGTTTTTT